This T cell receptor (beta chain) stems from a study of regulatory T cells in long-lasting Graves disease. Researchers made TCR beta libraries by using iRepertoire HTBI primers and running Arm-PCR on CDR3 regions. TCRdb ran MiXCR on the multiplex PCR reads and lists one entry per CDR3 protein. The sample records roughly 220,000 distinct CDR3 sequences, 15% to 20% being singletons. This CDR3 region has 13 residues. Germline V gene lookup returns CDR1 MNHNS and CDR2 SASEGT. Trimming left V 5 bases short and J 6 bases short, with 13 bases between. Documented time point: newly diagnosed GD, antithyroid drugs for less than 3 months. PBMC-extracted RNA yielded the TCR library.

The specimen comprised peripheral blood mononuclear cells (PBMCs), sampled at new diagnosis, from a patient treated with antithyroid drugs. The chain employs TRBV6-1 and TRBJ1-1; D is unclear. The sequence was collected from a female donor with Graves disease. The CDR3 DNA reads as TGTGCCAGCAGTCCAACTTTGGTCGCTGAAGCTTTCTTT. This translates into CASSPTLVAEAFF.